What follows describes a single T cell receptor (beta chain). No antigen is known for it. Profiling that covered TCR beta VDJ and CDR3 relied on genomic DNA as its template. TCRdb re-analysed the reads in MiXCR, keeping a single row per CDR3 protein. Counted here are about 210,000 distinct CDR3 sequences, over 60% occurring once; the ten biggest clones make up 25% to 30%. This entry is derived from a study of CD8+CD57+ T cells in acquired aplastic anemia. For the study at large: Around 3.2 ug was the average amount of DNA from sorted CD4+ and CD8+ cells. In CD4+ cells, healthy donors produced an average of about 10 million reads. Study-level findings and limits: Some 30 was the count of CD8+ CDR3 sequences that patients shared with controls. Controls did not differ significantly from patients in CD8+ Simpson's diversity.

V lost 1 base and J lost 7, with 9 bases in between. CDR3 length equals 12 residues. Germline CDR1 reads SGHRS; CDR2 reads YFSETQ. The receptor comes from a human donor in good health. The sample was sorted CD4+, CD8+, or CD8+CD57+ T cells (not recorded which) from PBMCs. The chain recombines TRBV5-1 with TRBJ2-7, with a tentative D call TRBD2 (6 bases). The CDR3 is CASSLRAGEQYF. CDR3 nucleotides: TGCGCCAGCAGCTTGCGGGCGGGGGAGCAGTACTTC.